These 16 T cell receptor beta chains originate from one sample sequenced in a study of T cell repertoires in cytomegalovirus infection. A single record per CDR3 protein comes from TCRdb applying MiXCR to the reads. The repertoire holds 310,000 or so distinct CDR3 sequences, about a quarter seen once, with approximately 13% in the top ten. Sequenced input: PBMCs. These receptors were collected from a human donor in good health (CMV status not recorded). Some clones in this sample may be carry-over from other donors' samples.

J is TRBJ2-2 and V is TRBV5-5; 8 bases agree with TRBD1. The CDR3 is 15 amino acids. Trimming removed 3 bases from V and 3 bases from J; junction bases left unmatched: 4. Germline CDR1 and CDR2: SGHKS and YYEKEE (reference sequence). In DNA, the CDR3 is TGTGCCAGCAGCTACGGACAGGGACACACCGGGGAGCTGTTTTTT. This translates into CASSYGQGHTGELFF.

This CDR3 reads CSADKGSEQYF. CDR3 bases: TGCAGTGCTGATAAAGGATCCGAGCAGTACTTC. The chain links TRBV20-1 to TRBJ2-7; D not certain. The CDR3 has 11 residues. CDR1 is DFQATT, CDR2 SNEGSKA, per germline (reference sequence). The germline V and J ends were trimmed by 5 bases and 6 bases, with 11 bases remaining between them.

This clonotype was detected many times. CDR3 in amino acids: CASSPRTDYGYTF. Here the CDR3 DNA reads TGTGCCAGCAGCCCGCGGACCGACTATGGCTACACCTTC. The chain recombines TRBV7-2 with TRBJ1-2; no clear D. Trimming removed 5 bases at V and 3 bases at J, with 10 bases between. Germline CDR1 is SGHTA and CDR2 is FQGNSA. The CDR3 contains 13 residues.

The chain couples TRBV20-1 to TRBJ2-5; D possibly corresponds to TRBD1 (5 bases). Germline V gene lookup returns CDR1 DFQATT and CDR2 SNEGSKA (reference sequence). The V and J ends lost 3 bases and 5 bases respectively, with 22 bases between them. The CDR3 has 16 amino acids. The CDR3 coding sequence is TGCAGTGCTAGTTCCTTCATACAGGAGTTTGGGGAGACCCAGTACTTC. Its protein is CSASSFIQEFGETQYF.

This clonotype was detected many times. The genes are TRBV7-8 and TRBJ2-1, with 9 bases lining up with TRBD2. V lost 3 bases and J lost 7; bases outside the gene matches: 19. The CDR3 consists of 19 residues. Germline V gene data show CDR1 as SGHVS and CDR2 as FQNEAQ. In DNA form, the CDR3 reads TGTGCCAGCAGCTTGCCTACTTTCGGCCTAGCGGGAATTGGGAATGAGCAGTTCTTC. This codes for CASSLPTFGLAGIGNEQFF.

This sequence joins TRBV12-3 or TRBV12-4 and TRBJ1-1; no clear D gene. The V and J ends lost 3 bases and 4 bases respectively, with 9 bases between them. The CDR3 runs 13 residues. The CDR3 here is CASSFTAGTEAFF. The CDR3 nucleotides read TGTGCCAGCAGTTTCACGGCGGGCACTGAAGCTTTCTTT.

For this clonotype: It is likely a read error, because the conserved phenylalanine at the end of the CDR3 is missing. The rearrangement uses TRBV20-1 and TRBJ2-7, with no clear D. This CDR3 has 15 residues. Germline V gene sequence: CDR1 DFQATT, CDR2 SNEGSKA (reference sequence). Trimming stripped 4 bases from V and 3 bases from J, with 19 bases between. Written as DNA, the CDR3 is TGCAGTGCTAAGGCCCCTTCCACCCCCCACTACGAGCAGTACCTC. Translation gives CSAKAPSTPHYEQYL.

The chain recombines TRBV28 with TRBJ1-2; no clear D gene. CDR1 is MDHEN, CDR2 SYDVKM, per germline. Deletions cut 6 bases from V and 8 bases from J, with 16 bases between. CDR3 size: 13 residues. The CDR3 region is CASSFRPEQGYTF. For the CDR3, the DNA is TGTGCCAGCAGCTTCAGGCCCGAACAGGGCTACACCTTC.

Ten or more counts support this clonotype. CDR3 bases: TGTGCCAGCAGCTTCAGGGCAGGGGATAATCGGCTTGCCAAAAACATTCAGTACTTC. Translated, it gives CASSFRAGDNRLAKNIQYF. This rearrangement joins TRBV7-2 to TRBJ2-4; D perhaps matches TRBD1 (6 bases). CDR1 is SGHTA, CDR2 FQGNSA, per germline. Between the trimmed V and J ends, which lost 3 bases and 1 base, there was a span of 22 bases. The CDR3 is made up of 19 amino acids.

This chain uses TRBV28 with TRBJ2-1; D might be TRBD2 (5 bases). The V end lost 8 bases, the J end lost 2 bases, and 13 bases lay between the germline ends. Germline V gene data show CDR1 as MDHEN and CDR2 as SYDVKM. The CDR3 totals 14 residues. The CDR3 sequence: CASDEAETYNEQFF. DNA of the CDR3: TGTGCCAGCGATGAAGCGGAGACCTACAATGAGCAGTTCTTC.

This clonotype was seen repeatedly, ten times or more. This rearrangement joins TRBV7-8 to TRBJ2-3, with D possibly called TRBD1 or TRBD2 (5 bases each). This CDR3 has 15 amino acids. CDR1 is SGHVS, CDR2 FQNEAQ, per germline. Between the trimmed V and J ends, which lost 5 bases and 2 bases, there was a span of 14 bases. CDR3 in DNA: TGTGCCAGCAGCCCACGGGACGGTAACACAGATACGCAGTATTTT. Its protein product is CASSPRDGNTDTQYF.

This clonotype was seen a few times. This chain links TRBV29-1 with TRBJ2-7; 9 bases line up with TRBD1. Losses at the gene ends were 4 bases for V and 6 bases for J; bases not matched to a gene: 7. Looked up from germline, CDR1 is SQVTM and CDR2 is ANQGSEA. The CDR3 totals 13 residues. The CDR3 is CSVGWDRASEQYF. The CDR3 DNA follows: TGCAGCGTTGGGTGGGACAGGGCTTCCGAGCAGTACTTC.

The CDR3 sequence: CASSLTVTYEQYF. CDR3 in DNA: TGTGCCAGCAGCTTGACGGTCACCTACGAGCAGTACTTC. V usage is TRBV6-5 and J usage is TRBJ2-7; D ambiguous. The ends were cut back, 6 bases at V and 2 bases at J, with 11 bases in the middle. Germline V gene sequence: CDR1 MNHEY, CDR2 SVGAGI. The CDR3 sequence is 13 residues long.

This clonotype appeared a few times. The rearrangement uses TRBV6-2 or TRBV6-3 and TRBJ2-3, with 14 bases that match TRBD2. The CDR3 spans 19 residues. The V gene end was trimmed by 3 bases and the J gene end by 3 bases; junction bases not matched to a gene: 11. Germline V gives CDR1 MNHEY, CDR2 SVGEGT. This CDR3 reads CASSYPTWTSGRSTDTQYF. DNA for the CDR3: TGTGCCAGCAGTTATCCTACTTGGACTAGCGGGAGGAGTACAGATACGCAGTATTTT.

The V and J genes are TRBV5-4 and TRBJ1-1; possible D gene TRBD1, 6 bases. This CDR3 has 14 residues. V lost 5 bases to trimming and J lost 3 bases, with 14 bases between them. Germline CDR1 SGHNT, CDR2 YYREEE (reference sequence). Here the CDR3 reads CASRTGLWDTEAFF. The CDR3 DNA follows: TGTGCCAGCAGAACAGGGTTGTGGGACACTGAAGCTTTCTTT.

This clonotype has at least ten counts. The V and J genes are TRBV7-6 and TRBJ2-2; the match to TRBD1 covers 10 bases. Germline assignment: CDR1 SGHVS and CDR2 FNYEAQ. CDR3 length: 15 residues. The junction had 6 bases not matched to a gene; V was cut back by 5 bases and J by 6 bases. The CDR3 DNA reads as TGTGCCAGCAGCCCCGGGACAGGGGTCCCCGGGGAGCTGTTTTTT. As protein: CASSPGTGVPGELFF.